The 24 T cell receptor beta chains below come from one sample, sequenced in a study of cytomegalovirus exposure and HLA in healthy donors. In the PCR, 60 Vbeta and 13 Jbeta primers were used. TCRdb keeps only in-frame clones here, not all; method: immunoSEQ multiplex PCR. The sample holds some 200,000 clones, approximately 70% seen once. Source material: PBMCs. These receptors were collected from a middle-aged man in good health and CMV-seropositive.

The chain is built from TRBV5-1 and TRBJ1-5; unclear D gene. V lost 4 bases and J lost 7, with 12 bases in between. The V gene's germline CDR1 is SGHRS and CDR2 YFSETQ. CDR3 length equals 13 residues. The CDR3 loop reads CASSPGPSQPQHF. The CDR3 DNA follows: TGCGCCAGCAGCCCCGGTCCTAGCCAGCCCCAGCATTTT.

CDR3: CASSLVINAGFAGETQYF. CDR3 nucleotides: TGTGCCAGCAGCTTAGTCATTAATGCGGGGTTTGCGGGAGAGACCCAGTACTTC. The chain employs TRBV11-2 and TRBJ2-5; possibly TRBD2 for D (6 bases). The CDR3 has 18 amino acids. The V gene lost 1 base and the J gene lost 4 bases, with 22 bases spanning the gap. Looked up from germline, CDR1 is SGHAT and CDR2 is FQNNGV.

V gene TRBV7-2 combines with J gene TRBJ2-5, with D possibly being TRBD1 (6 bases). V was pared by 0 bases and J by 0 bases, with 11 bases between. This CDR3 has 16 amino acids. CDR1 is SGHTA, CDR2 FQGNSA, per germline. CDR3 sequence (DNA): TGTGCCAGCAGCTTAGCGGGGGCGGCGTACCAAGAGACCCAGTACTTC. This translates into CASSLAGAAYQETQYF.

The chain combines TRBV27 with TRBJ1-1; 9 nucleotides agree with TRBD1. From germline, CDR1 is MNHEY and CDR2 SMNVEV (reference sequence). This CDR3 is 14 amino acids long. Trimming took 4 bases from V and 3 from J; bases not matched to a gene: 3. CDR3 coding DNA: TGTGCCAGCAGTTGGACAGGGGCGGACACTGAAGCTTTCTTT. It is translated as CASSWTGADTEAFF.

This chain uses TRBV28 with TRBJ2-7; 7 bases are a match to TRBD2. The V gene end was trimmed by 3 bases and the J gene end by 6 bases; junction bases not matched to a gene: 2. CDR3 length: 12 amino acids. Germline V gene data show CDR1 as MDHEN and CDR2 as SYDVKM. DNA of the CDR3: TGTGCCAGCAGTTTCGGCGGGGGCGAGCAGTACTTC. It yields the protein CASSFGGGEQYF.

The chain combines TRBV29-1 with TRBJ2-5; D is unclear. Trimming shortened V by 6 bases and J by 7 bases, and 9 bases separated the two germline ends. Germline-derived CDR1 and CDR2 are SQVTM and ANQGSEA. The CDR3 is 10 residues long. The CDR3 spells CSVVYGTQYF. The CDR3 nucleotides are TGCAGCGTCGTGTACGGGACCCAGTACTTC. Full variable domain (outside the CDR3, taken from reference TRBV29-1 and TRBJ2-5): SAVISQKPSRDICQRGTSLTIQCQVDSQVTMMFWYRQQPGQSLTLIATANQGSEATYESGFVIDKFPISRPNLTFSTLTVSNMSPEDSSIYLCSVVYGTQYFGPGTRLLVL.

The V gene is TRBV10-3, the J gene TRBJ2-7, with 11 nucleotides matching TRBD1. The CDR3 contains 15 residues. V trimming: 7 bases; J trimming: 0 bases; junction bases outside the gene matches: 5. CDR1 and CDR2 from the germline V gene are ENHRY and SYGVKD. The CDR3 DNA is TGTGCCATCAAACCAGGGACAGGGGGCTCCTACGAGCAGTACTTC. This gives the protein CAIKPGTGGSYEQYF.

Here the CDR3 reads CASSWAGVNQPQHF. The DNA for the CDR3 is TGTGCCAGTAGTTGGGCAGGGGTAAACCAGCCCCAGCATTTT. The rearrangement joins TRBV19 to TRBJ1-5; perhaps TRBD1 as D (6 bases). Trimming took 5 bases from V and 7 from J, leaving 15 bases between them. There are 14 residues in the CDR3. CDR1 and CDR2 from the germline V gene are LNHDA and SQIVND (reference sequence).

The chain employs TRBV19 and TRBJ2-7; the D gene is possibly TRBD1 (6 bases). The CDR3 sequence is 14 residues long. Deletions cut 5 bases from V and 2 bases from J, with 13 bases between. The germline V gene encodes CDR1 LNHDA and CDR2 SQIVND (reference sequence). Here the CDR3 reads CASSWTVGPYEQYF. In DNA form, the CDR3 reads TGTGCCAGTAGTTGGACAGTCGGCCCCTACGAGCAGTACTTC.

The chain carries TRBV11-2 and TRBJ2-4, with a weak D call TRBD1 (5 bases). V was clipped by 5 bases and J by 2 bases, with 7 bases between them. The CDR3 runs 13 residues. Germline V CDR1 and CDR2: SGHAT, FQNNGV. The CDR3 here is CASSPGTKNIQYF. In nucleotides, the CDR3 is TGTGCCAGCAGCCCAGGGACCAAAAACATTCAGTACTTC. The entire variable domain, with the rest obtained from reference TRBV11-2 and TRBJ2-4, is as follows: EAGVAQSPRYKIIEKRQSVAFWCNPISGHATLYWYQQILGQGPKLLIQFQNNGVVDDSQLPKDRFSAERLKGVDSTLKIQPAKLEDSAVYLCASSPGTKNIQYFGAGTRLSVL.

This chain links TRBV20-1 with TRBJ2-7; 7 bases agree with TRBD2. V gave up 8 bases and J gave up 12 bases; unmatched junction bases: 13. CDR1 DFQATT and CDR2 SNEGSKA come from the germline V gene (reference sequence). There are 11 residues in the CDR3. The CDR3 DNA reads TGCAGTCCCTGGGGAGGGGCATCTCGGTACTTC. Residues: CSPWGGASRYF.

This clone was seen a handful of times. The J gene is TRBJ2-7, the V gene TRBV6-1; TRBD1 aligns across 10 bases. The ends lost 0 bases at V and 0 bases at J; junction bases unmatched: 2. Germline V gene sequence: CDR1 MNHNS, CDR2 SASEGT. This CDR3 contains 16 residues. CDR3 DNA: TGTGCCAGCAGTGAAGCGACAGGGGGCCTCTCCTACGAGCAGTACTTC. It is translated as CASSEATGGLSYEQYF.

The chain is built from TRBV28 and TRBJ2-5, with D perhaps TRBD2 (7 bases). The V end was cut by 4 bases, the J end by 7 bases, with 19 bases between. The CDR3 consists of 15 residues. CDR1 and CDR2 (germline): MDHEN, SYDVKM. The CDR3 region has the DNA TGTGCCAGCAGTTCCTCCCGGGGGGCCCCAGGGACCCAGTACTTC. This gives the protein CASSSSRGAPGTQYF.

The CDR3 loop is CASCLGTGAPYEQYF. CDR3 sequence (DNA): TGTGCCAGCTGTTTAGGGACAGGGGCTCCCTACGAGCAGTACTTC. The V gene is TRBV6-5, the J gene TRBJ2-7; 10 bases fit TRBD1. The CDR3 runs to 15 residues. Trimming cost V 8 bases and J 2 bases; bases outside gene matches: 9. Germline assignment: CDR1 MNHEY and CDR2 SVGAGI.

The chain combines TRBV5-4 with TRBJ2-2; 9 bases agree with TRBD2. J lost 3 bases, V lost 0 bases, and 3 bases had no gene match. The CDR3 covers 16 residues. The germline gives CDR1 SGHNT, CDR2 YYREEE (reference sequence). The CDR3, as DNA: TGTGCCAGCAGCTTGGGGCGGGGGGGCGACACCGGGGAGCTGTTTTTT. Its protein product is CASSLGRGGDTGELFF. Combining the CDR3 with reference TRBV5-4 and TRBJ2-2 gives the whole variable domain ETGVTQSPTHLIKTRGQQVTLRCSSQSGHNTVSWYQQALGQGPQFIFQYYREEENGRGNFPPRFSGLQFPNYSSELNVNALELDDSALYLCASSLGRGGDTGELFFGEGSRLTVL.

The chain recombines TRBV5-6 with TRBJ2-3; tentative D call: TRBD2 (6 bases). The germline V gene has CDR1 SGHDT and CDR2 YYEEEE. This CDR3 spans 14 amino acids. V lost 4 bases and J 5 bases, leaving 14 bases between the germline ends. CDR3 nucleotides: TGTGCCAGCAGCCTTGGGGGGTGGTTAGATACGCAGTATTTT. Amino acid sequence: CASSLGGWLDTQYF.

The chain carries TRBV5-5 and TRBJ1-5; D is unclear. The CDR3 covers 14 residues. The germline V gene has CDR1 SGHKS and CDR2 YYEKEE (reference sequence). The V and J ends lost 2 bases and 0 bases respectively, with 6 bases between them. CDR3 coding DNA: TGTGCCAGCAGCTTCTCCTATAGCAATCAGCCCCAGCATTTT. As protein: CASSFSYSNQPQHF.

The chain links TRBV28 to TRBJ2-2, with 7 bases fitting TRBD2. The CDR3 contains 16 residues. Germline CDR1 and CDR2: MDHEN and SYDVKM. J lost 5 bases, V lost 5 bases, and 11 bases had no gene match. CDR3 nucleotides: TGTGCCAGCAGTGGATCTATGGGGGGGTGGACCGGGGAGCTGTTTTTT. This sequence encodes CASSGSMGGWTGELFF. Based on the CDR3 plus reference TRBV28 and TRBJ2-2, the full variable domain is DVKVTQSSRYLVKRTGEKVFLECVQDMDHENMFWYRQDPGLGLRLIYFSYDVKMKEKGDIPEGYSVSREKKERFSLILESASTNQTSMYLCASSGSMGGWTGELFFGEGSRLTVL.

This clone was seen a handful of times. V is TRBV5-6 and J is TRBJ2-7; no firm D call. Trimming removed 0 bases from V and 3 bases from J, with 10 bases in between. Germline CDR1 SGHDT, CDR2 YYEEEE. The length of the CDR3 is 14 residues. The CDR3 loop reads CASSLAGQIYEQYF. The CDR3 DNA follows: TGTGCCAGCAGCTTGGCTGGCCAGATCTACGAGCAGTACTTC.

This chain uses TRBV18 with TRBJ1-2; no clear D. The V end was cut by 4 bases, the J end by 3 bases, with 15 bases between. Germline V gene lookup returns CDR1 KGHSH and CDR2 LQKENI. This CDR3 has 15 amino acids. CDR3 sequence reads: CASSREPGGDYGYTF. As DNA, the CDR3 is TGTGCCAGCTCACGCGAACCAGGAGGCGACTATGGCTACACCTTC.

This clone occurred a few times. This chain uses TRBV28 with TRBJ1-3, with 10 nucleotides matching TRBD1. V was pared by 6 bases and J by 4 bases, with 6 bases of the junction left unmatched. CDR3 size: 15 residues. Germline V CDR1 and CDR2: MDHEN, SYDVKM. CDR3 residues: CASSSPGQGGNTIYF. The CDR3 region has the DNA TGTGCCAGCAGCTCACCGGGACAGGGGGGAAACACCATATATTTT.

The chain combines TRBV25-1 with TRBJ1-2; D is perhaps TRBD1 (6 bases). Germline V gene sequence: CDR1 MGHDK, CDR2 SYGVNS. The CDR3 totals 17 residues. V shed 3 bases and J shed 4 bases, with 21 bases lying between them. The DNA for the CDR3 is TGTGCCAGCAGTGACGCCGGGGGGGCAAGTTCCCCCTATGGCTACACCTTC. Encoded protein: CASSDAGGASSPYGYTF.

The chain recombines TRBV25-1 with TRBJ1-2; D ambiguous. The ends were cut back, 4 bases at V and 2 bases at J, with 8 bases in the middle. The CDR3 has 13 amino acids. Germline V gives CDR1 MGHDK, CDR2 SYGVNS. Here the CDR3 DNA reads TGTGCCAGCAGTGTTACCGGGAACTATGGCTACACCTTC. Translation: CASSVTGNYGYTF.

This clone showed up just a few times. The V call is TRBV7-9, the J call TRBJ1-2; D may be TRBD1 (5 bases). CDR3 length: 15 amino acids. Germline-derived CDR1 and CDR2 are SEHNR and FQNEAQ (reference sequence). With 6 bases removed from V and 6 bases from J, the gap between germline ends came to 20 bases. CDR3 coding DNA: TGTGCCAGCAGTCCGGACGTAGGGGAATGGCATGGCTACACCTTC. Its protein is CASSPDVGEWHGYTF.